The next 16 T cell receptor beta chains were all read from a single sample in a study of shared clonotypes between healthy human individuals. The table came from immunoSEQ multiplex PCR; TCRdb's copy has only in-frame clones and leaves some out. The sample has 110,000 or so clones; 68% are singletons. Sequenced material: memory CD8+ T cells sorted from blood. Subset noted: CD45RO+ cells pooled with CCR7-negative TemRA cells. The receptors derive from a woman aged 30 to 39 in good health.

The chain combines TRBV10-3 with TRBJ2-6; possibly TRBD1 or TRBD2 for D (6 bases each). V lost 0 bases to trimming and J lost 0 bases, with 15 bases between them. CDR1 ENHRY and CDR2 SYGVKD come from the germline V gene. CDR3 length: 19 amino acids. CDR3 residues: CAISESDRGGSSGANVLTF. In nucleotides, the CDR3 is TGTGCCATCAGTGAGTCGGATAGAGGGGGGAGCTCTGGGGCCAACGTCCTGACTTTC.

The chain links TRBV5-1 to TRBJ2-1; the D is unclear. The CDR3 loop spans 14 amino acids. Germline V lookup: CDR1 SGHRS, CDR2 YFSETQ. V shed 2 bases and J shed 2 bases, with 8 bases lying between them. The CDR3 nucleotides read TGCGCCAGCAGCTTACCCAACGCCTACAATGAGCAGTTCTTC. Protein: CASSLPNAYNEQFF.

The chain couples TRBV7-9 to TRBJ2-7; D is undetermined. V was pared by 3 bases and J by 6 bases, with 12 bases between. This CDR3 spans 13 amino acids. Per the germline V gene, CDR1 is SEHNR and CDR2 is FQNEAQ (reference sequence). Here the CDR3 reads CASSFPPAPEQYF. The CDR3 DNA reads as TGTGCCAGCAGCTTTCCGCCGGCCCCCGAGCAGTACTTC.

This clone was observed a few times. This chain joins TRBV28 and TRBJ2-2; D is possibly TRBD1 or TRBD2 (6 bases each). Germline CDR1 MDHEN, CDR2 SYDVKM. Trimming left V 7 bases short and J 3 bases short, with 12 bases between. The CDR3 loop spans 14 amino acids. The CDR3 coding sequence is TGTGCCAGCAAAGGGGGGTTGGACACCGGGGAGCTGTTTTTT. Protein: CASKGGLDTGELFF.

The chain recombines TRBV5-1 with TRBJ1-4; D is ambiguous. The V and J ends lost 4 bases and 6 bases respectively, with 16 bases between them. The CDR3 length is 15 residues. The germline V gene encodes CDR1 SGHRS and CDR2 YFSETQ. CDR3 nucleotides: TGCGCCAGCAGCCAGGCGGGAGGAGGGTATGAAAAACTGTTTTTT. Protein sequence: CASSQAGGGYEKLFF.

A few counts support this clone. The chain has TRBV7-9 and TRBJ2-3; D gene uncertain. This CDR3 region has 14 residues. V lost 1 base and J lost 7, with 12 bases in between. Germline-derived CDR1 and CDR2 are SEHNR and FQNEAQ (reference sequence). The CDR3 region has the DNA TGTGCCAGCAGCTTAGATTGGTCGACAAATACGCAGTATTTT. This sequence encodes CASSLDWSTNTQYF.

The V gene is TRBV27, the J gene TRBJ2-1; 7 bases are shared with TRBD1. This CDR3 is 15 amino acids long. V shed 2 bases and J 10 bases; nucleotides not matched to a gene: 11. Per the germline V gene, CDR1 is MNHEY and CDR2 is SMNVEV (reference sequence). The CDR3 DNA sequence: TGTGCCAGCAGTTTAGGGGCTAGGGGGCCGCGGGAGCAGTTCTTC. Residues: CASSLGARGPREQFF.

The chain couples TRBV10-1 to TRBJ2-7; 10 bases line up with TRBD1. V was pared by 8 bases and J by 5 bases, with 9 bases of the junction left unmatched. CDR3 length: 14 residues. Germline V gene lookup returns CDR1 WNHNN and CDR2 SYGVQD (reference sequence). CDR3 in amino acids: CASGRTGGTDEQYF. The CDR3 DNA is TGCGCCAGCGGCAGGACAGGGGGAACGGACGAGCAGTACTTC.

CDR3 DNA: TGTGCCAGCAGTGAGGGGAGGGCGAGCTCTGGGGCCAACGTCCTGACTTTC. This codes for CASSEGRASSGANVLTF. This chain links TRBV2 with TRBJ2-6; 7 bases match TRBD2. Germline trimming cut 3 bases from V and 0 bases from J; bases unmatched to any gene: 5. The germline V gene encodes CDR1 SNHLY and CDR2 FYNNEI. This CDR3 region has 17 residues. The full variable domain, completed using reference TRBV2 and TRBJ2-6, is EPEVTQTPSHQVTQMGQEVILRCVPISNHLYFYWYRQILGQKVEFLVSFYNNEISEKSEIFDDQFSVERPDGSNFTLKIRSTKLEDSAMYFCASSEGRASSGANVLTFGAGSRLTVL.

At least ten counts were recorded for this clone. In DNA, the CDR3 is TGTGCCAGCAGCCGACACGAAGGAGTACCTGAAGCTTTCTTT. Its protein product is CASSRHEGVPEAFF. The rearrangement links TRBV6-5 to TRBJ1-1; D gene uncertain. The CDR3 length is 14 residues. Trimming shortened V by 6 bases and J by 6 bases, and 17 bases separated the two germline ends. Germline CDR1 is MNHEY and CDR2 is SVGAGI.

The sample holds many counts of this clone. The chain uses TRBV6-5 and TRBJ1-5; D ambiguous. V shed 2 bases and J shed 6 bases, with 8 bases lying between them. The CDR3 runs to 13 residues. CDR1 and CDR2 (germline): MNHEY, SVGAGI. This CDR3 is CASSYREGQPQHF. The CDR3 DNA is TGTGCCAGCAGTTACAGGGAAGGTCAGCCCCAGCATTTT.

The CDR3 region has the DNA TGTGCCAGTAGTCCCTCGAGCGTCGAATACGAGCAGTACTTC. Translating it yields CASSPSSVEYEQYF. The rearrangement links TRBV19 to TRBJ2-7; D is unresolved. With 5 bases removed from V and 4 bases from J, the gap between germline ends came to 15 bases. Germline CDR1 LNHDA, CDR2 SQIVND (reference sequence). CDR3 length: 14 residues.

This clone was seen many times. J is TRBJ2-1 and V is TRBV9; 10 bases are shared with TRBD2. The CDR3 sequence is 15 residues long. After removal of 4 bases from V and 13 bases from J, the junction contained 14 bases not matched to a gene. CDR1 and CDR2 (germline): SGDLS, YYNGEE. The CDR3 DNA is TGTGCCAGCAGCCGGGGGCTAGCGGGAGTGAGTAGTCAGTTCTTC. Translated, it gives CASSRGLAGVSSQFF.

This clone has just one count. This probably arose from a read error, given a far larger clone one base away. In the same sample, other DNA sequences code for this CDR3. The chain links TRBV6-6 to TRBJ2-5; tentative D call: TRBD2 (5 bases). Germline CDR1 reads MNHNY; CDR2 reads SVGAGI (reference sequence). The CDR3 consists of 16 residues. With 6 bases removed from V and 6 bases from J, the gap between germline ends came to 23 bases. CDR3 coding DNA: TGTGCCAGCAGCCAATACTCAACTGGGAGTGGGAAGACCCAGTACTTC. This translates into CASSQYSTGSGKTQYF.

This clone was recorded only once. This chain connects TRBV9 to TRBJ2-7, with no clear D. V lost 0 bases, J lost 0 bases, and 10 bases lay in between. The CDR3 runs to 15 residues. Per germline, CDR1 SGDLS and CDR2 YYNGEE. The DNA for the CDR3 is TGTGCCAGCAGCGTAGGGGCGGATTCCTCCTACGAGCAGTACTTC. As protein: CASSVGADSSYEQYF. Combining the CDR3 with reference TRBV9 and TRBJ2-7 gives the whole variable domain DSGVTQTPKHLITATGQRVTLRCSPRSGDLSVYWYQQSLDQGLQFLIQYYNGEERAKGNILERFSAQQFPDLHSELNLSSLELGDSALYFCASSVGADSSYEQYFGPGTRLTVT.

J is TRBJ1-5 and V is TRBV4-2; TRBD1 aligns across 8 bases. Germline lookup yields CDR1 LGHNA and CDR2 YNFKEQ. J was trimmed by 2 bases and V by 2 bases; bases with no gene match: 2. The CDR3 has 15 amino acids. The CDR3 loop reads CASSQQGAGNQPQHF. The CDR3 nucleotides read TGTGCCAGCAGCCAACAGGGGGCAGGCAATCAGCCCCAGCATTTT.